The rows below give T cell receptor beta chains drawn from one sample of a study of cytomegalovirus exposure and HLA in healthy donors. Clones were sequenced by immunoSEQ multiplex PCR, and TCRdb holds only the in-frame ones, with some missing. The sample shows 200,000 to 250,000 clones, and under 1% sits with its ten largest clones. Sequencing was done on a sample of PBMCs. The receptors were gathered from a woman aged 25 to 45 in good health and CMV-seropositive. CDR3s include the opening cysteine and the closing phenylalanine or tryptophan. A D gene is named only where the DNA matches it firmly.

V	D	J	CDR3	DNA
TRBV29-1	TRBD2	TRBJ2-3	CSVDGLAGSADTQYF	TGCAGCGTTGACGGACTAGCGGGATCTGCAGATACGCAGTATTTT
TRBV6-6	TRBD1	TRBJ1-3	CASCWQGGLSGNTIYF	TGTGCCAGCTGTTGGCAGGGGGGACTCTCTGGAAACACCATATATTTT
TRBV19	.	TRBJ1-1	CASSNSGSGYTEAFF	TGTGCCAGTAGTAATTCGGGGTCTGGGTACACTGAAGCTTTCTTT
TRBV19	.	TRBJ1-1	CASSIWGDAEAFF	TGTGCCAGTAGTATTTGGGGGGACGCTGAAGCTTTCTTT
TRBV29-1	.	TRBJ2-1	CSVVQQSSYNEQFF	TGCAGCGTTGTACAGCAATCCTCCTACAATGAGCAGTTCTTC
TRBV9	.	TRBJ2-5	CASSVARGWETQYF	TGTGCCAGCAGCGTAGCTCGGGGATGGGAGACCCAGTACTTC
TRBV4-1	.	TRBJ2-3	CASSPDRGGDTQYF	TGCGCCAGCAGCCCTGACCGGGGTGGGGATACGCAGTATTTT
TRBV15	TRBD2	TRBJ2-2	CATSRDRGGIVGELFF	TGTGCCACCAGCAGAGATCGGGGGGGGATCGTCGGGGAGCTGTTTTTT
TRBV9	.	TRBJ2-3	CASSVQGPVDTQYF	TGTGCCAGCAGCGTCCAGGGGCCCGTAGATACGCAGTATTTT
TRBV7-2	.	TRBJ1-2	CASSLEEGRRNGYTF	TGTGCCAGCAGCTTAGAAGAGGGTCGGAGGAATGGCTACACCTTC
TRBV5-5	TRBD1	TRBJ1-1	CASSMTGSTEAFF	TGTGCCAGCAGCATGACAGGGAGCACTGAAGCTTTCTTT
TRBV11-2	.	TRBJ2-2	CASSLARASGELFF	TGTGCCAGCAGCTTAGCGCGGGCCTCCGGGGAGCTGTTTTTT
TRBV5-1	.	TRBJ2-7	CASSDESPHEQYF	TGCGCCAGCAGTGATGAAAGCCCCCACGAGCAGTACTTC
TRBV7-9	.	TRBJ2-7	CASSPGQTYEQYF	TGTGCCAGCAGCCCTGGACAGACCTACGAGCAGTACTTC
TRBV4-1	.	TRBJ2-7	CASSQVQHRDYEQYF	TGCGCCAGCAGCCAAGTTCAGCACAGGGATTACGAGCAGTACTTC
TRBV18	TRBD1	TRBJ1-1	CASSQGQGIENTEAFF	TGTGCCAGCTCACAAGGACAGGGGATTGAGAACACTGAAGCTTTCTTT
TRBV2	.	TRBJ2-6	CASSISLPGANVLTF	TGTGCCAGCAGCATCAGTCTTCCTGGGGCCAACGTCCTGACTTTC